Below are 10 T cell receptor beta chains sequenced from a single sample in a study of blood T cell repertoires in COVID-19. Here immunoSEQ multiplex PCR was the method, and the copy in TCRdb shows in-frame clones only, minus some. This table has fewer than 250,000 clones, approximately 80% appearing once. Material for sequencing was peripheral blood. Source of these receptors: a woman older than 75 with acute or convalescent COVID-19.

The V call is TRBV27, the J call TRBJ1-2, with TRBD1 matching 9 bases. J gave up 6 bases and V 9 bases, and 11 bases lay outside the gene matches. Looked up from germline, CDR1 is MNHEY and CDR2 is SMNVEV (reference sequence). CDR3 length: 14 residues. The CDR3 reads CASRDRDRDNGYTF. The DNA of the CDR3 is TGTGCCAGTCGAGACCGGGACAGGGACAATGGCTACACCTTC.

The chain carries TRBV7-9 and TRBJ2-1, with a possible D match to TRBD1 (7 bases). This CDR3 has 14 residues. With 3 bases removed from V and 7 bases from J, the gap between germline ends came to 13 bases. CDR1 and CDR2 from the germline V gene are SEHNR and FQNEAQ (reference sequence). Written as DNA, the CDR3 is TGTGCCAGCAGCTTGGGGCCAGGGGGGAATGAGCAGTTCTTC. It yields the protein CASSLGPGGNEQFF.

CDR3 residues: CASSRGDSQPQHF. CDR3 DNA: TGTGCCAGCAGTCGAGGGGACAGTCAGCCCCAGCATTTT. This chain links TRBV28 with TRBJ1-5; 7 bases match TRBD1. This CDR3 region has 13 residues. Germline CDR1 and CDR2: MDHEN and SYDVKM. The V segment lost 5 bases and the J segment 6 bases; nucleotides outside the gene matches: 4. The entire variable domain, with the rest obtained from reference TRBV28 and TRBJ1-5, is as follows: DVKVTQSSRYLVKRTGEKVFLECVQDMDHENMFWYRQDPGLGLRLIYFSYDVKMKEKGDIPEGYSVSREKKERFSLILESASTNQTSMYLCASSRGDSQPQHFGDGTRLSIL.

The V gene is TRBV7-9, the J gene TRBJ2-4; the D gene is possibly TRBD2 (5 bases). Looked up from germline, CDR1 is SEHNR and CDR2 is FQNEAQ (reference sequence). V was clipped by 5 bases and J by 9 bases, with 14 bases between them. This CDR3 has 13 amino acids. CDR3 sequence reads: CASSPREGSIQYF. The CDR3 nucleotides are TGTGCCAGCAGCCCCCGGGAAGGGAGCATTCAGTACTTC.

The rearrangement uses TRBV6-6 and TRBJ2-7; 8 bases are a match to TRBD2. This CDR3 has 14 amino acids. Germline V gene data show CDR1 as MNHNY and CDR2 as SVGAGI (reference sequence). Losses at the gene ends were 8 bases for V and 3 bases for J; bases not matched to a gene: 9. The CDR3: CASRVAGSYYEQYF. CDR3 sequence (DNA): TGTGCCAGCCGGGTAGCGGGGAGCTACTACGAGCAGTACTTC.

CDR3 in amino acids: CAWSGSSQETQYF. DNA for the CDR3: TGTGCCTGGAGTGGTTCCAGCCAAGAGACCCAGTACTTC. The chain is built from TRBV30 and TRBJ2-5; D is unresolved. Germline CDR1 and CDR2: GTSNPN and SVGIG (reference sequence). The CDR3 sequence is 13 residues long. With 1 base removed from V and 1 base from J, the gap between germline ends came to 7 bases.

This chain joins TRBV9 and TRBJ2-1; D might be TRBD2 (5 bases). With 0 bases removed from V and 7 bases from J, the gap between germline ends came to 11 bases. The germline V gene has CDR1 SGDLS and CDR2 YYNGEE. The CDR3 has 14 amino acids. CDR3 bases: TGTGCCAGCAGCGTAGGTGCGGGCCCGAATGAGCAGTTCTTC. Translation: CASSVGAGPNEQFF.

The rearrangement joins TRBV18 to TRBJ1-1, with D perhaps matching TRBD1 (5 bases). The germline V gene has CDR1 KGHSH and CDR2 LQKENI. This CDR3 contains 14 residues. V was cut by 3 bases and J by 5 bases, with 13 bases left in between. In nucleotides, the CDR3 is TGTGCCAGCTCACCCAGCGGGCAGGGAACTGAAGCTTTCTTT. As protein: CASSPSGQGTEAFF.

This chain connects TRBV27 to TRBJ2-7; D possibly corresponds to TRBD1 (6 bases). V shed 0 bases and J shed 4 bases, with 10 bases lying between them. The CDR3 consists of 14 residues. From germline, CDR1 is MNHEY and CDR2 SMNVEV (reference sequence). The CDR3 DNA follows: TGTGCCAGCAGTTTATCTGGCAGGGGTTACGAGCAGTACTTC. It is translated as CASSLSGRGYEQYF.

The rearrangement links TRBV4-3 to TRBJ2-3; D is perhaps TRBD1 (6 bases). The CDR3 spans 16 residues. V lost 3 bases and J lost 7, with 20 bases in between. Per germline, CDR1 LGHNA and CDR2 YSLEER. The CDR3 region is CASSHQRDIPTHTQYF. Here the CDR3 DNA reads TGCGCCAGCAGCCACCAACGGGACATACCTACACATACGCAGTATTTT.